Here is one T cell receptor beta chain with its context. Its antigen remains unknown. The CDR3 end lies 3 residues beyond the end of the read and is filled in from the germline J gene. Clones were read by immunoSEQ multiplex PCR, and TCRdb kept only the in-frame ones, dropping some. The sample table includes about 12,000 clones. The data originate from a study of T cells in women clearing cervical HPV infection. Looking at the study overall: Blood came at first lesion visit for cases, post-clearance for controls. Case blood was drawn a median about 150 days after lesion detection. The study's findings and limits: A classifier using richness and V gene abundances reached an AUC of 0.83.

Germline V gene data show CDR1 as LNHDA and CDR2 as SQIVND (reference sequence). V lost 6 bases, J lost 8 bases, and 11 bases stayed unmatched. This CDR3 has 15 amino acids. V usage is TRBV19 and J usage is TRBJ2-1; TRBD2 agrees at 9 bases. Sequencing was performed on blood buffy coat. The TCR comes from a woman aged 18-70 years with a cervical HPV16 infection that either progressed to CIN3+ or cleared (not recorded which). The CDR3 bases that were read are TGTGCCAGTAGCAAACGCGGGGGGGACGTTGATGAG. Translated: CASSKRGGDVDE. In full, the CDR3 reads CASSKRGGDVDEQFF.